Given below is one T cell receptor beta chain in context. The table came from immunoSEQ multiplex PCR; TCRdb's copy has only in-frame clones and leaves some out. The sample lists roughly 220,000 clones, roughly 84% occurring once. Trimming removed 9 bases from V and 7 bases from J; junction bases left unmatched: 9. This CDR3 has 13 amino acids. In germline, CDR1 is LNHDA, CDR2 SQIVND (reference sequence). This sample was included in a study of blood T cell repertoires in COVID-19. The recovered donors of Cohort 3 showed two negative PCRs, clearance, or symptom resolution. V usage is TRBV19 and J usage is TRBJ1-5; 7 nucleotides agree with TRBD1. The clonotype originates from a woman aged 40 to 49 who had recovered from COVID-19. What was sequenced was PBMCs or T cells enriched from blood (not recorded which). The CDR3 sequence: CASREGAWQPQHF. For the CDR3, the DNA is TGTGCCAGCCGTGAGGGGGCATGGCAGCCCCAGCATTTT.